The sample holds one count of the clone carrying this TCR beta chain. The protocol was immunoSEQ multiplex PCR, while the TCRdb copy is restricted to in-frame clones and leaves out a portion. The table has 55,000 to 80,000 clones, about 85% seen once. This CDR3 has 15 residues. Trimming took 6 bases from V and 7 from J; bases not matched to a gene: 10. Germline V gene data show CDR1 as MNHEY and CDR2 as SVGAGI. These data are taken from a study of T cell responses to AZD1222 COVID-19 vaccine. The wider study: Samples with a second dose at about 4 or about 12 weeks were pooled together.

The chain employs TRBV6-5 and TRBJ2-1; 9 bases match TRBD1. The sample consisted of peripheral blood, taken on day 0 of AZD1222 vaccination. This receptor was identified in an adult in good health. CDR3 region: CASSHGTGLGNEQFF. CDR3 nucleotides: TGTGCCAGCAGCCACGGGACAGGGCTCGGGAATGAGCAGTTCTTC.